This passage covers 32 T cell receptor beta chains from one sample sequenced in a study of control samples from healthy donors and cancer patients. TCRdb keeps only in-frame clones here, not all; method: immunoSEQ multiplex PCR. Among about 170,000 clones listed, about 91% were seen once. What was sequenced was blood. The receptors were gathered from a woman aged 25 to 39 in good health.

The chain couples TRBV19 to TRBJ2-3, with D maybe TRBD2 (5 bases). CDR1 is LNHDA and CDR2 is SQIVND in the germline V gene (reference sequence). The V and J ends lost 6 bases and 2 bases respectively, with 6 bases between them. The length of the CDR3 is 12 residues. The DNA of the CDR3 is TGTGCCAGTAGCGGGAACACAGATACGCAGTATTTT. This codes for CASSGNTDTQYF. Drawing the rest from reference TRBV19 and TRBJ2-3, the complete variable domain is DGGITQSPKYLFRKEGQNVTLSCEQNLNHDAMYWYRQDPGQGLRLIYYSQIVNDFQKGDIAEGYSVSREKKESFPLTVTSAQKNPTAFYLCASSGNTDTQYFGPGTRLTVL.

The chain couples TRBV6-4 to TRBJ2-3, with TRBD2 matching over 14 bases. The ends lost 0 bases at V and 4 bases at J; junction bases unmatched: 0. Per germline, CDR1 MRHNA and CDR2 SNTAGT. The length of the CDR3 is 16 residues. In DNA, the CDR3 is TGTGCCAGCAGTGACTCGACTAGCGGGGGGGCAGATACGCAGTATTTT. It is translated as CASSDSTSGGADTQYF.

This clone has just one count. The chain links TRBV11-2 to TRBJ1-2; 8 nucleotides align to TRBD1. Trimming at V came to 0 bases and at J to 4 bases, leaving 4 bases not matched to a gene. The CDR3 runs to 15 residues. The germline V gene has CDR1 SGHAT and CDR2 FQNNGV. CDR3: CASSLDRTGPYGYTF. Written as DNA, the CDR3 is TGTGCCAGCAGCTTAGATCGGACAGGGCCCTATGGCTACACCTTC.

This chain joins TRBV7-9 and TRBJ1-3; 9 bases line up with TRBD1. Germline trimming cut 2 bases from V and 0 bases from J; bases unmatched to any gene: 11. This CDR3 contains 19 residues. In germline, CDR1 is SEHNR, CDR2 FQNEAQ (reference sequence). CDR3 sequence reads: CASSLLGQGLPFSGNTIYF. CDR3 nucleotide sequence: TGTGCCAGCAGCTTACTGGGACAGGGCCTACCTTTCTCTGGAAACACCATATATTTT.

The chain couples TRBV4-1 to TRBJ2-1, with D maybe TRBD2 (5 bases). The CDR3 spans 15 residues. Germline lookup yields CDR1 MGHRA and CDR2 YSYEKL. Trimming took 0 bases from V and 8 from J, leaving 14 bases between them. The CDR3 loop is CASSQDPGTADEQFF. The CDR3 bases are TGCGCCAGCAGCCAAGATCCCGGAACAGCGGATGAGCAGTTCTTC.

This chain joins TRBV7-2 and TRBJ2-3; the match to TRBD2 covers 8 bases. Germline-derived CDR1 and CDR2 are SGHTA and FQGNSA. J was trimmed by 0 bases and V by 3 bases; bases with no gene match: 8. This CDR3 is 17 amino acids long. The CDR3 DNA reads TGTGCCAGCAGCTTTCCCGGGACTAGACCTAGCACAGATACGCAGTATTTT. Translating gives CASSFPGTRPSTDTQYF.

The chain combines TRBV7-2 with TRBJ2-3; the match to TRBD2 covers 9 bases. Germline values: CDR1 SGHTA, CDR2 FQGNSA. The CDR3 totals 14 residues. V lost 3 bases, J lost 4 bases, and 2 bases stayed unmatched. The CDR3 DNA follows: TGTGCCAGCAGCTTTAGCGGGGGCCCAGATACGCAGTATTTT. Its translation: CASSFSGGPDTQYF.

This clone has only one observation. V is TRBV7-2 and J is TRBJ2-4; D perhaps matches TRBD2 (6 bases). The CDR3 is made up of 15 amino acids. Trimming cost V 5 bases and J 0 bases, with 11 bases left between them. Germline loops: CDR1 SGHTA, CDR2 FQGNSA. For the CDR3, the DNA is TGTGCCAGCAGCCCCCTGGGACTAGCCAAAAACATTCAGTACTTC. Its translation is CASSPLGLAKNIQYF.

V and J are TRBV19 and TRBJ2-3, with TRBD2 identical over 13 bases. Germline V gene sequence: CDR1 LNHDA, CDR2 SQIVND (reference sequence). The junction had 3 bases not matched to a gene; V was cut back by 4 bases and J by 2 bases. There are 16 residues in the CDR3. CDR3 nucleotide sequence: TGTGCCAGTAGTACGGGACTAGCGGGGACCACAGATACGCAGTATTTT. This gives the protein CASSTGLAGTTDTQYF.

The chain recombines TRBV6-5 with TRBJ2-7; 8 bases align to TRBD1. The germline CDR1 and CDR2 sequences are MNHEY and SVGAGI. This CDR3 has 15 residues. V trimming: 5 bases; J trimming: 3 bases; junction bases outside the gene matches: 9. The CDR3 is CASSLRPGQDYEQYV. CDR3 DNA sequence: TGTGCCAGCAGTCTGAGGCCGGGACAGGACTACGAGCAGTACGTC.

The chain links TRBV2 to TRBJ2-5, with D perhaps matching TRBD2 (5 bases). Germline V lookup: CDR1 SNHLY, CDR2 FYNNEI. This CDR3 is 16 amino acids long. V lost 0 bases and J 5 bases, leaving 16 bases between the germline ends. The CDR3 DNA follows: TGTGCCAGCAGTGAAGCGTCGGGCCGAGGGAAGGAGACCCAGTACTTC. Protein: CASSEASGRGKETQYF.

The count of this clone is one. The gene calls are TRBV28 and TRBJ2-7, with 9 bases matching TRBD2. J lost 11 bases, V lost 7 bases, and 12 bases had no gene match. The CDR3 length is 13 residues. The germline CDR1 and CDR2 sequences are MDHEN and SYDVKM. As DNA, the CDR3 is TGTGCCAGCAAAACCAATAGCGGGAGTACAGAGTACTTC. Amino acids: CASKTNSGSTEYF.

The chain is built from TRBV6-5 and TRBJ1-1; TRBD1 matches at 7 bases. Germline CDR1 reads MNHEY; CDR2 reads SVGAGI. The CDR3 length is 12 residues. V was pared by 6 bases and J by 4 bases, with 2 bases of the junction left unmatched. Here the CDR3 reads CASRRQGTEAFF. As DNA, the CDR3 is TGTGCCAGCAGAAGACAGGGCACTGAAGCTTTCTTT.

This clone came up a few times. This chain links TRBV3-1 (or the pseudogene TRBV3-2) with TRBJ1-6, with TRBD1 matching 8 bases. The ends lost 3 bases at V and 6 bases at J; junction bases unmatched: 1. Per the germline V gene, CDR1 is LGHDT and CDR2 is YNNKEL (reference sequence). The CDR3 runs 14 residues. Here the CDR3 reads CASSHDRGNSPLHF. Written as DNA, the CDR3 is TGTGCCAGCAGCCATGACAGGGGTAATTCACCCCTCCACTTT.

The chain employs TRBV5-6 and TRBJ2-3, with 9 bases lining up with TRBD2. J lost 6 bases, V lost 3 bases, and 11 bases had no gene match. Germline CDR1 reads SGHDT; CDR2 reads YYEEEE. The CDR3 runs to 16 residues. The CDR3 nucleotides are TGTGCCAGCAGCTCCTACGGGGCTAGCGGGGATGATACGCAGTATTTT. This encodes CASSSYGASGDDTQYF. The full variable domain, with the rest looked up from reference TRBV5-6 and TRBJ2-3, is DAGVTQSPTHLIKTRGQQVTLRCSPKSGHDTVSWYQQALGQGPQFIFQYYEEEERQRGNFPDRFSGHQFPNYSSELNVNALLLGDSALYLCASSSYGASGDDTQYFGPGTRLTVL.

This clone was picked up one time. The genes are TRBV7-9 and TRBJ2-3, with D perhaps being TRBD1 or TRBD2 (6 bases each). This CDR3 contains 14 residues. V lost 5 bases and J lost 2, with 11 bases in between. CDR1 SEHNR and CDR2 FQNEAQ come from the germline V gene (reference sequence). The CDR3 loop reads CASSPGASTDTQYF. CDR3 in DNA: TGTGCCAGCAGCCCGGGGGCCTCCACAGATACGCAGTATTTT.

Regarding this clone: This sample also contains other DNA sequences that code for the same CDR3. V gene TRBV4-1 combines with J gene TRBJ2-5; 11 nucleotides agree with TRBD2. Germline trimming cut 5 bases from V and 2 bases from J; bases unmatched to any gene: 7. This CDR3 comprises 16 residues. Germline V gene data show CDR1 as MGHRA and CDR2 as YSYEKL. The CDR3 region is CASSYSGTSGQETQYF. CDR3 bases: TGCGCCAGCAGCTACTCCGGGACTAGCGGTCAAGAGACCCAGTACTTC.

The genes are TRBV7-2 and TRBJ1-6, with 7 bases lining up with TRBD1. CDR1 and CDR2 (germline): SGHTA, FQGNSA. This CDR3 comprises 15 residues. Trimming took 4 bases from V and 14 from J; bases not matched to a gene: 14. The CDR3, as DNA: TGTGCCAGCAGCTCTCAGGGACAGCCGCTAAGTTCCCTCCACTTT. Amino acid sequence: CASSSQGQPLSSLHF.

The rearrangement joins TRBV29-1 to TRBJ2-1, with 9 positions matching TRBD2. The V and J ends lost 5 bases and 9 bases, in that order; junction bases with no gene match: 8. This CDR3 has 13 residues. CDR1 and CDR2 (germline): SQVTM, ANQGSEA. The CDR3: CSVSTGTSIEQFF. The CDR3 DNA sequence: TGCAGCGTTTCCACCGGGACTAGCATTGAGCAGTTCTTC.

This chain links TRBV28 with TRBJ1-2; unclear D gene. The length of the CDR3 is 15 residues. Deletions cut 7 bases from V and 1 base from J, with 16 bases between. Germline-derived CDR1 and CDR2 are MDHEN and SYDVKM. The CDR3 DNA reads TGTGCCAGCACCCGTGGACGTTCATTTAACTATGGCTACACCTTC. It translates to CASTRGRSFNYGYTF.

This clone turned up a few times. The chain uses TRBV5-1 and TRBJ2-5; D call uncertain. Germline V lookup: CDR1 SGHRS, CDR2 YFSETQ. Trimming cost V 2 bases and J 5 bases, with 13 bases left between them. There are 14 residues in the CDR3. The CDR3 reads CASSFSLPRETQYF. CDR3 DNA: TGCGCCAGCAGCTTTTCCTTACCCCGGGAGACCCAGTACTTC.

V and J are TRBV30 and TRBJ1-5; no definite D call. The CDR3 length is 14 residues. Trimming shortened V by 1 base and J by 1 base, and 8 bases separated the two germline ends. From germline, CDR1 is GTSNPN and CDR2 SVGIG (reference sequence). The CDR3 loop is CAWSGTASNQPQHF. DNA for the CDR3: TGTGCCTGGAGTGGCACCGCGAGCAATCAGCCCCAGCATTTT.

The chain carries TRBV6-5 and TRBJ2-3; 10 bases are a match to TRBD1. Germline CDR1 is MNHEY and CDR2 is SVGAGI. This CDR3 comprises 16 residues. J was trimmed by 2 bases and V by 4 bases; bases with no gene match: 6. The CDR3: CASSSGDRGNTDTQYF. The CDR3 DNA is TGTGCCAGCAGTTCAGGGGACAGGGGAAACACAGATACGCAGTATTTT.

The chain links TRBV11-2 to TRBJ2-5, with 11 bases that match TRBD2. CDR1 and CDR2 (germline): SGHAT, FQNNGV. Unmatched junction bases numbered 9, after V lost 3 bases and J lost 9 bases. There are 15 residues in the CDR3. This chain's CDR3 is CASSLSSGGPQAQYF. Here the CDR3 DNA reads TGTGCCAGCAGCTTGTCTAGCGGGGGGCCCCAGGCCCAGTACTTC. Full variable domain (outside the CDR3, taken from reference TRBV11-2 and TRBJ2-5): EAGVAQSPRYKIIEKRQSVAFWCNPISGHATLYWYQQILGQGPKLLIQFQNNGVVDDSQLPKDRFSAERLKGVDSTLKIQPAKLEDSAVYLCASSLSSGGPQAQYFGPGTRLLVL.

In its sample, this clone was seen a few times. The V and J genes are TRBV28 and TRBJ1-1, with D uncertain. This CDR3 is 14 amino acids long. Germline CDR1 reads MDHEN; CDR2 reads SYDVKM. V lost 8 bases to trimming and J lost 0 bases, with 13 bases between them. The CDR3 sequence: CASGRDSMNTEAFF. The CDR3 DNA reads TGTGCCAGCGGCCGGGATTCCATGAACACTGAAGCTTTCTTT. Based on the CDR3 plus reference TRBV28 and TRBJ1-1, the full variable domain is DVKVTQSSRYLVKRTGEKVFLECVQDMDHENMFWYRQDPGLGLRLIYFSYDVKMKEKGDIPEGYSVSREKKERFSLILESASTNQTSMYLCASGRDSMNTEAFFGQGTRLTVV.

The chain is built from TRBV7-2 and TRBJ2-1, with 7 nucleotides matching TRBD2. The CDR3 runs to 15 residues. The germline V gene has CDR1 SGHTA and CDR2 FQGNSA. Trimming at V came to 1 base and at J to 7 bases, leaving 7 bases not matched to a gene. The CDR3 is CASSLDGRSWNEQFF. The CDR3 nucleotides read TGTGCCAGCAGCTTAGACGGGAGGTCGTGGAATGAGCAGTTCTTC.

The chain joins TRBV11-3 to TRBJ1-1; D ambiguous. Per the germline V gene, CDR1 is SGHNT and CDR2 is YENEEA. Trimming removed 2 bases from V and 8 bases from J, with 9 bases in between. CDR3 length: 12 residues. The CDR3 region is CASSLNGYEAFF. For the CDR3, the DNA is TGTGCCAGCAGCTTAAATGGGTACGAAGCTTTCTTT.

J is TRBJ2-3 and V is TRBV3-1 (or the pseudogene TRBV3-2); 11 bases fit TRBD2. The V gene end was trimmed by 3 bases and the J gene end by 4 bases; junction bases not matched to a gene: 0. CDR1 is LGHDT and CDR2 is YNNKEL in the germline V gene (reference sequence). CDR3 length: 14 amino acids. CDR3 nucleotide sequence: TGTGCCAGCAGCCAGACTAGCGGGGCAGATACGCAGTATTTT. This sequence encodes CASSQTSGADTQYF.

The V and J genes are TRBV11-1 and TRBJ2-7; a weak D match, TRBD1 (6 bases). The better agreement between TRBJ2-1 and the DNA end casts doubt on the J call. The CDR3 is made up of 12 amino acids. CDR1 and CDR2 (germline): SGHAT, FQDESV (reference sequence). The CDR3 nucleotides are TGTGCCAGCAGCGGACAGCTAAATGAGCAGTTCTTC. Amino acid sequence: CASSGQLNEQFF.

This chain connects TRBV30 to TRBJ2-3; possibly TRBD1 for D (6 bases). The length of the CDR3 is 13 residues. Per germline, CDR1 GTSNPN and CDR2 SVGIG (reference sequence). V was trimmed by 8 bases and J by 5 bases, leaving 17 bases between them. The CDR3 region has the DNA TGTGCCGCCCGAAGACAGGCGCAAGATACGCAGTATTTT. Translating gives CAARRQAQDTQYF.

The genes are TRBV4-1 and TRBJ1-2; 12 nucleotides agree with TRBD1. J gave up 8 bases and V 4 bases, and 5 bases lay outside the gene matches. The CDR3 has 14 residues. Germline CDR1 and CDR2: MGHRA and YSYEKL. The CDR3 is CASSRGTGGLGYTF. CDR3 nucleotides: TGCGCCAGCAGCCGCGGGACAGGGGGCCTCGGCTACACCTTC.

CDR3 residues: CASSPGEFRPQHF. CDR3 DNA: TGCGCCAGCAGCCCCGGTGAGTTCAGGCCCCAGCATTTT. The chain links TRBV4-1 to TRBJ1-5, with no clear D. This CDR3 is built from 13 residues. Trimming cost V 4 bases and J 9 bases, with 13 bases left between them. Germline lookup yields CDR1 MGHRA and CDR2 YSYEKL.